These 23 T cell receptor beta chains originate from one sample sequenced in a study of T cells after yellow fever vaccination. TCRdb reprocessed the 5' RACE reads with MiXCR, giving one entry per CDR3 protein. The sample includes 500,000 to 650,000 distinct CDR3 sequences, about a sixth of them seen just once. Sequenced material: PBMCs, taken less than 6 days after the first yellow fever vaccination. All receptors derive from a man between 18 and 35 years old who received the YFV17D yellow fever vaccine.

The V and J genes are TRBV5-1 and TRBJ1-1; D not resolved. This CDR3 spans 12 amino acids. Germline CDR1 SGHRS, CDR2 YFSETQ. The V and J ends lost 4 bases and 11 bases respectively, with 15 bases between them. DNA of the CDR3: TGCGCCAGCAGCGACGAACTGGTTCAGGCTTTCTTT. Translating gives CASSDELVQAFF. Full variable domain (remainder filled in from reference TRBV5-1 and TRBJ1-1): KAGVTQTPRYLIKTRGQQVTLSCSPISGHRSVSWYQQTPGQGLQFLFEYFSETQRNKGNFPGRFSGRQFSNSRSEMNVSTLELGDSALYLCASSDELVQAFFGQGTRLTVV.

Only a few counts were recorded for this clonotype. This chain connects TRBV11-2 to TRBJ2-5; 7 bases align to TRBD1. Germline values: CDR1 SGHAT, CDR2 FQNNGV. The junction had 13 bases not matched to a gene; V was cut back by 1 base and J by 2 bases. The CDR3 is made up of 18 amino acids. CDR3 residues: CASSLGATGALLQETQYF. DNA of the CDR3: TGTGCCAGCAGCTTAGGAGCCACAGGGGCCCTATTGCAAGAGACCCAGTACTTC.

This clonotype has a handful of counts. The chain has TRBV7-6 and TRBJ2-5, with D maybe TRBD2 (7 bases). Germline assignment: CDR1 SGHVS and CDR2 FNYEAQ. Trimming pared 2 bases from V and 1 base from J, leaving 11 bases between. The CDR3 loop spans 15 amino acids. The CDR3: CASSLSGGAQETQYF. CDR3 bases: TGTGCCAGCAGCTTAAGTGGGGGGGCCCAAGAGACCCAGTACTTC.

This clonotype came up a few times. The chain carries TRBV5-6 and TRBJ2-3; D is unresolved. Germline V gene sequence: CDR1 SGHDT, CDR2 YYEEEE. The V end lost 0 bases, the J end lost 2 bases, and 7 bases lay between the germline ends. The CDR3 sequence is 14 residues long. The CDR3 DNA sequence: TGTGCCAGCAGCTTGGGCTACGTCACAGATACGCAGTATTTT. Amino acid sequence: CASSLGYVTDTQYF. The full variable domain, rest sourced from reference TRBV5-6 and TRBJ2-3, is DAGVTQSPTHLIKTRGQQVTLRCSPKSGHDTVSWYQQALGQGPQFIFQYYEEEERQRGNFPDRFSGHQFPNYSSELNVNALLLGDSALYLCASSLGYVTDTQYFGPGTRLTVL.

This clonotype has more than one count but fewer than ten. The chain employs TRBV20-1 and TRBJ2-3, with 10 bases fitting TRBD2. Germline trimming cut 6 bases from V and 2 bases from J; bases unmatched to any gene: 5. CDR3 length: 14 residues. Per germline, CDR1 DFQATT and CDR2 SNEGSKA (reference sequence). The CDR3 loop reads CSAQLAGPTDTQYF. In DNA form, the CDR3 reads TGCAGTGCCCAACTAGCGGGGCCCACAGATACGCAGTATTTT.

This clonotype was counted only a few times. The chain has TRBV6-1 and TRBJ2-1; no clear D. CDR3 length: 15 amino acids. Trimming took 6 bases from V and 0 from J, leaving 12 bases between them. Germline assignment: CDR1 MNHNS and CDR2 SASEGT. The chain's CDR3 is CASRLSWTSYNEQFF. CDR3 nucleotides: TGTGCCAGCAGGCTTTCTTGGACCTCCTACAATGAGCAGTTCTTC.

The chain combines TRBV4-1 with TRBJ1-3; D is undetermined. The CDR3 spans 16 residues. Trimming removed 4 bases from V and 0 bases from J, with 13 bases in between. CDR1 is MGHRA and CDR2 is YSYEKL in the germline V gene. The DNA of the CDR3 is TGCGCCAGCAGCCGCTCGGATGCAATCTCTGGAAACACCATATATTTT. Translation gives CASSRSDAISGNTIYF.

This clonotype has just a few counts. This sequence joins TRBV7-2 and TRBJ2-5; maybe TRBD2 (5 bases). There are 16 residues in the CDR3. The germline V gene encodes CDR1 SGHTA and CDR2 FQGNSA. V lost 5 bases and J 7 bases, leaving 23 bases between the germline ends. CDR3 sequence: CASSPSGIPRSGTQYF. In DNA form, the CDR3 reads TGTGCCAGCAGCCCTTCCGGGATACCTCGTAGTGGGACCCAGTACTTC.

This chain links TRBV20-1 with TRBJ1-1, with D possibly being TRBD1 (5 bases). The CDR3 loop spans 14 amino acids. V shed 6 bases and J shed 1 base, with 15 bases lying between them. CDR1 is DFQATT, CDR2 SNEGSKA, per germline (reference sequence). DNA for the CDR3: TGCAGTGCGAGGGACGAGGGGCAGAACACTGAAGCTTTCTTT. This encodes CSARDEGQNTEAFF.

The CDR3 DNA reads TGTGCCAGCAGTTACAAGGGTGGAGCCTACGAGCAGTACGTC. Its protein product is CASSYKGGAYEQYV. The chain carries TRBV6-2 or TRBV6-3 and TRBJ2-7, with D unclear. The CDR3 contains 14 residues. V lost 2 bases, J lost 2 bases, and 10 bases lay in between. Germline lookup yields CDR1 MNHEY and CDR2 SVGEGT.

The chain is built from TRBV6-1 and TRBJ2-6; 7 nucleotides match TRBD2. CDR1 and CDR2 (germline): MNHNS, SASEGT. J was trimmed by 4 bases and V by 8 bases; bases with no gene match: 14. This CDR3 is built from 17 residues. Here the CDR3 reads CASSSGGIGYGANVLTF. The CDR3 coding sequence is TGTGCCAGCTCATCGGGGGGAATTGGGTACGGGGCCAACGTCCTGACTTTC.

The chain couples TRBV4-1 to TRBJ2-5; 9 nucleotides align to TRBD2. Germline V gene sequence: CDR1 MGHRA, CDR2 YSYEKL. The ends lost 4 bases at V and 5 bases at J; junction bases unmatched: 5. This CDR3 region has 14 residues. The CDR3 DNA sequence: TGCGCCAGCAGCCCGCGGGGGGGCATGGAGACCCAGTACTTC. Translation: CASSPRGGMETQYF.

This clonotype has a count of ten or more. The rearrangement uses TRBV2 and TRBJ2-7; 9 positions agree with TRBD1. The V gene's germline CDR1 is SNHLY and CDR2 FYNNEI. The CDR3 extends over 14 amino acids. Trimming removed 6 bases from V and 8 bases from J; junction bases left unmatched: 11. The CDR3 DNA reads TGTGCCAGCAGCGCCGGGACAGGGACTACGAAGCAGTACTTC. This encodes CASSAGTGTTKQYF.

This clonotype was picked up a small number of times. CDR3 residues: CASSSDPYGYTF. The CDR3 bases are TGTGCCAGCAGTTCCGACCCCTATGGCTACACCTTC. The chain carries TRBV12-3 or TRBV12-4 and TRBJ1-2; D gene unclear. This CDR3 contains 12 residues. V lost 4 bases, J lost 4 bases, and 7 bases lay in between.

The chain recombines TRBV3-1 with TRBJ1-6; weak D call: TRBD1 (5 bases). CDR1 LGHDT and CDR2 YNNKEL come from the germline V gene (reference sequence). The ends were cut back, 1 base at V and 17 bases at J, with 12 bases in the middle. CDR3 length equals 12 residues. CDR3 bases: TGTGCCAGCAGCCAAGGGGGCAGGCCGGTCCACTTT. It is translated as CASSQGGRPVHF.

V usage is TRBV5-1 and J usage is TRBJ1-6, with 7 positions matching TRBD1. Trimming cost V 2 bases and J 9 bases; bases outside gene matches: 11. The CDR3 has 16 amino acids. Germline CDR1 and CDR2: SGHRS and YFSETQ. CDR3 sequence reads: CASSFRTGPIGSPLHF. As DNA, the CDR3 is TGCGCCAGCAGCTTTCGGACAGGACCGATTGGTTCACCCCTCCACTTT.

This clonotype was observed a handful of times. The J gene is TRBJ1-3, the V gene TRBV4-3; the D gene is possibly TRBD1 (5 bases). V gave up 0 bases and J gave up 8 bases, with 17 bases separating them. Germline V CDR1 and CDR2: LGHNA, YSLEER. The CDR3 is made up of 16 amino acids. The CDR3 DNA reads TGCGCCAGCAGCCAAGATTGGGCCGCAGGGTCGGACACCATATATTTT. It translates to CASSQDWAAGSDTIYF.

The sample holds a few counts of this clonotype. This chain links TRBV7-3 with TRBJ1-6, with a possible D match to TRBD1 (5 bases). The CDR3 is 15 amino acids. Looked up from germline, CDR1 is SGHTA and CDR2 is FQGTGA. V lost 2 bases and J lost 7, with 12 bases in between. The CDR3 is CASSLLGGSNSPLHF. The CDR3 DNA follows: TGTGCCAGCAGCTTACTGGGGGGTTCGAATTCACCCCTCCACTTT.

The chain combines TRBV7-8 with TRBJ1-5, with D perhaps TRBD1 (5 bases). Germline V gene lookup returns CDR1 SGHVS and CDR2 FQNEAQ. V was cut by 2 bases and J by 6 bases, with 14 bases left in between. The CDR3 is made up of 15 amino acids. The chain's CDR3 is CASSLSQGMAQPQHF. The CDR3 DNA sequence: TGTGCCAGCAGCTTAAGTCAGGGTATGGCTCAGCCCCAGCATTTT.

The gene calls are TRBV9 and TRBJ1-6, with a tentative D call TRBD1 (5 bases). There are 13 residues in the CDR3. Looked up from germline, CDR1 is SGDLS and CDR2 is YYNGEE. The ends were cut back, 8 bases at V and 10 bases at J, with 16 bases in the middle. The CDR3 loop reads CASGGGVGSPLHF. The DNA for the CDR3 is TGTGCCAGTGGGGGGGGAGTAGGATCACCCCTCCACTTT. Drawing the rest from reference TRBV9 and TRBJ1-6, the complete variable domain is DSGVTQTPKHLITATGQRVTLRCSPRSGDLSVYWYQQSLDQGLQFLIQYYNGEERAKGNILERFSAQQFPDLHSELNLSSLELGDSALYFCASGGGVGSPLHFGNGTRLTVT.

This clonotype was seen a handful of times. The rearrangement links TRBV12-3 or TRBV12-4 to TRBJ2-1; D ambiguous. The CDR3 runs to 13 residues. V was clipped by 3 bases and J by 9 bases, with 12 bases between them. CDR3 sequence: CASSFGRWPEQFF. As DNA, the CDR3 is TGTGCCAGCAGTTTTGGTAGATGGCCTGAGCAGTTCTTC.

This clonotype was counted only a few times. The rearrangement links TRBV3-1 to TRBJ2-5, with D perhaps matching TRBD2 (5 bases). This CDR3 comprises 15 residues. Germline CDR1 LGHDT, CDR2 YNNKEL (reference sequence). V was pared by 1 base and J by 5 bases, with 14 bases between. Here the CDR3 DNA reads TGTGCCAGCAGCCAAGGGTCCGGGATCCGGGAGACCCAGTACTTC. The encoded protein is CASSQGSGIRETQYF.

This chain links TRBV18 with TRBJ1-1; D is uncertain. CDR3 length: 13 residues. The ends were cut back, 5 bases at V and 4 bases at J, with 11 bases in the middle. The germline gives CDR1 KGHSH, CDR2 LQKENI. CDR3 region: CASSWGEATEAFF. The CDR3 nucleotides read TGTGCCAGCTCATGGGGTGAGGCCACTGAAGCTTTCTTT.